This passage covers 27 T cell receptor beta chains from one sample sequenced in a study of cytomegalovirus exposure and HLA in healthy donors. Sequencing used immunoSEQ multiplex PCR; TCRdb keeps in-frame clones, though not all of them. The sample records roughly 200,000 clones, roughly 81% being singletons. Sequenced: PBMCs. The receptors come from a woman in her thirties in good health and CMV-seronegative.

The rearrangement uses TRBV27 and TRBJ2-2; TRBD1 matches at 11 bases. CDR3 length: 17 amino acids. J gave up 5 bases and V 5 bases, and 10 bases lay outside the gene matches. Germline values: CDR1 MNHEY, CDR2 SMNVEV (reference sequence). The CDR3: CASSPRTGGDRTGELFF. The CDR3 region has the DNA TGTGCCAGCAGTCCTCGGACAGGGGGCGATAGGACCGGGGAGCTGTTTTTT.

This clone was counted a few times. The V call is TRBV2, the J call TRBJ2-7, with 8 bases identical to TRBD1. The CDR3 is made up of 12 amino acids. Germline V lookup: CDR1 SNHLY, CDR2 FYNNEI. Losses at the gene ends were 6 bases for V and 3 bases for J; bases not matched to a gene: 1. The CDR3 coding sequence is TGTGCCAGCAGGGGACAGGTCTACGAGCAGTACTTC. The encoded protein is CASRGQVYEQYF. Drawing the rest from reference TRBV2 and TRBJ2-7, the complete variable domain is EPEVTQTPSHQVTQMGQEVILRCVPISNHLYFYWYRQILGQKVEFLVSFYNNEISEKSEIFDDQFSVERPDGSNFTLKIRSTKLEDSAMYFCASRGQVYEQYFGPGTRLTVT.

The chain joins TRBV5-4 to TRBJ1-6, with a tentative D call TRBD1 (5 bases). The CDR3 sequence is 13 residues long. Trimming left V 2 bases short and J 9 bases short, with 9 bases between. Germline CDR1 reads SGHNT; CDR2 reads YYREEE (reference sequence). This CDR3 reads CASSFDSPSPLHF. DNA of the CDR3: TGTGCCAGCAGCTTCGACAGCCCTTCACCCCTCCACTTT.

J is TRBJ2-1 and V is TRBV4-2; 7 positions match TRBD2. The V segment lost 6 bases and the J segment 9 bases; nucleotides outside the gene matches: 8. Germline V CDR1 and CDR2: LGHNA, YNFKEQ. The CDR3 contains 13 residues. CDR3 nucleotides: TGTGCCAGCAGTACTGCTAGCGGTAGTGAGCAGTTCTTC. Residues: CASSTASGSEQFF.

The chain uses TRBV28 and TRBJ2-2; maybe TRBD1 (6 bases). The germline V gene encodes CDR1 MDHEN and CDR2 SYDVKM. The germline V and J ends were trimmed by 5 bases and 6 bases, with 16 bases remaining between them. The length of the CDR3 is 15 residues. CDR3 sequence (DNA): TGTGCCAGCAGTACAGGGATGAGGGGATCCGGGGAGCTGTTTTTT. It codes for CASSTGMRGSGELFF. Together with reference TRBV28 and TRBJ2-2, the CDR3 gives the full variable domain: DVKVTQSSRYLVKRTGEKVFLECVQDMDHENMFWYRQDPGLGLRLIYFSYDVKMKEKGDIPEGYSVSREKKERFSLILESASTNQTSMYLCASSTGMRGSGELFFGEGSRLTVL.

This rearrangement joins TRBV5-1 to TRBJ1-1, with 7 bases identical to TRBD1. CDR1 and CDR2 (germline): SGHRS, YFSETQ. CDR3 length: 13 residues. Trimming removed 6 bases from V and 0 bases from J; junction bases left unmatched: 2. The CDR3 DNA is TGCGCCAGCAACCAGGGGGTGAACACTGAAGCTTTCTTT. Its protein is CASNQGVNTEAFF.

The chain recombines TRBV27 with TRBJ1-1; D is unclear. Germline CDR1 MNHEY, CDR2 SMNVEV (reference sequence). The CDR3 loop spans 14 amino acids. The V end was cut by 3 bases, the J end by 5 bases, with 13 bases between. In DNA form, the CDR3 reads TGTGCCAGCAGTTTTACGGGGAGTAGAACTGAAGCTTTCTTT. It translates to CASSFTGSRTEAFF.

This clone was detected ten times or more. This chain connects TRBV7-8 to TRBJ1-5, with 7 bases that match TRBD1. The V segment lost 3 bases and the J segment 0 bases; nucleotides outside the gene matches: 8. CDR1 SGHVS and CDR2 FQNEAQ come from the germline V gene. The CDR3 extends over 17 amino acids. CDR3 in amino acids: CASSLEQGLLSNQPQHF. CDR3 bases: TGTGCCAGCAGCTTGGAACAGGGGCTCCTTAGCAATCAGCCCCAGCATTTT.

The V gene is TRBV5-1, the J gene TRBJ2-6; 9 positions match TRBD1. The germline V gene encodes CDR1 SGHRS and CDR2 YFSETQ. The CDR3 length is 14 residues. V dropped 3 bases and J dropped 9; count of bases not matched to a gene: 4. The CDR3 here is CASSSGTGSNVLTF. Written as DNA, the CDR3 is TGCGCCAGCAGCTCGGGGACAGGGAGCAACGTCCTGACTTTC. Supplemented by reference TRBV5-1 and TRBJ2-6, the full variable domain reads KAGVTQTPRYLIKTRGQQVTLSCSPISGHRSVSWYQQTPGQGLQFLFEYFSETQRNKGNFPGRFSGRQFSNSRSEMNVSTLELGDSALYLCASSSGTGSNVLTFGAGSRLTVL.

J is TRBJ1-1 and V is TRBV28; possible D gene TRBD1, 6 bases. Germline V gene data show CDR1 as MDHEN and CDR2 as SYDVKM. V lost 7 bases to trimming and J lost 3 bases, with 15 bases between them. The CDR3 length is 14 residues. Here the CDR3 reads CASTTLNRDTEAFF. DNA for the CDR3: TGTGCCAGCACGACCCTAAACAGGGACACTGAAGCTTTCTTT.

As DNA, the CDR3 is TGTGCCAGTAGAGGACAGCACAATCAGCCCCAGCATTTT. This translates into CASRGQHNQPQHF. This sequence joins TRBV19 and TRBJ1-5, with D perhaps matching TRBD1 (6 bases). V lost 6 bases, J lost 3 bases, and 9 bases lay in between. Germline-derived CDR1 and CDR2 are LNHDA and SQIVND (reference sequence). The CDR3 spans 13 residues.

The chain couples TRBV5-1 to TRBJ2-5, with TRBD2 identical over 9 bases. CDR1 is SGHRS, CDR2 YFSETQ, per germline. V lost 5 bases to trimming and J lost 5 bases; unmatched junction nucleotides: 4. The CDR3 loop spans 13 amino acids. The CDR3 sequence is CASSFGLAETQYF. The DNA of the CDR3 is TGCGCCAGCAGTTTCGGACTAGCGGAGACCCAGTACTTC.

This clone has only one observation. This may come from a read error, since a much larger clone is one base off. The V and J genes are TRBV5-4 and TRBJ1-2, with D possibly being TRBD1 (5 bases). Germline V CDR1 and CDR2: SGHNT, YYREEE (reference sequence). The CDR3 covers 13 residues. Between the trimmed V and J ends, which lost 0 bases and 2 bases, there was a span of 5 bases. In DNA, the CDR3 is TGTGCCAGCAGCTTGGGACAGAACTATGGCTACACCTTC. Translated: CASSLGQNYGYTF.

This clone occurred a few times. The chain joins TRBV15 to TRBJ1-2; weak D call: TRBD1 (5 bases). The CDR3 sequence is 15 residues long. Between the trimmed V and J ends, which lost 3 bases and 4 bases, there was a span of 15 bases. Germline CDR1 reads LNHNV; CDR2 reads YYDKDF (reference sequence). This CDR3 is CATSRGVGGAYGYTF. CDR3 sequence (DNA): TGTGCCACCAGCAGGGGGGTCGGGGGTGCCTATGGCTACACCTTC.

This clone was seen only a few times. The chain combines TRBV5-1 with TRBJ2-3; 8 nucleotides line up with TRBD1. The CDR3 runs to 20 residues. The germline CDR1 and CDR2 sequences are SGHRS and YFSETQ. Trimming took 3 bases from V and 0 from J; bases not matched to a gene: 18. The CDR3 DNA follows: TGCGCCAGCAGCTCACCCCACGACAGGGGCGGTTTGTCTAGCACAGATACGCAGTATTTT. It codes for CASSSPHDRGGLSSTDTQYF.

DNA of the CDR3: TGTGCCAGCAGCGGCGGGACAGGAAAGACCCAGTACTTC. This gives the protein CASSGGTGKTQYF. The chain employs TRBV5-4 and TRBJ2-5, with TRBD1 matching over 8 bases. The CDR3 is 13 residues long. CDR1 SGHNT and CDR2 YYREEE come from the germline V gene (reference sequence). V lost 4 bases and J lost 6; bases outside the gene matches: 5.

The rearrangement uses TRBV9 and TRBJ2-6; 14 nucleotides line up with TRBD2. Germline V gives CDR1 SGDLS, CDR2 YYNGEE. V was clipped by 2 bases and J by 0 bases; unmatched bases: 16. The CDR3 is 23 residues long. CDR3 residues: CASSVVFGTSGGRPSSGANVLTF. The CDR3 DNA sequence: TGTGCCAGCAGCGTTGTTTTCGGGACTAGCGGGGGCCGACCGAGCTCTGGGGCCAACGTCCTGACTTTC.

The chain joins TRBV4-1 to TRBJ2-7, with 9 bases that match TRBD1. CDR3 size: 16 residues. Germline-derived CDR1 and CDR2 are MGHRA and YSYEKL. V was pared by 4 bases and J by 2 bases, with 9 bases of the junction left unmatched. CDR3 sequence: CASSLIFRDRAYEQYF. Here the CDR3 DNA reads TGCGCCAGCAGCCTAATTTTCCGGGACAGGGCCTACGAGCAGTACTTC.

The V call is TRBV6-5, the J call TRBJ1-5, with D unresolved. With 0 bases removed from V and 1 base from J, the gap between germline ends came to 7 bases. The CDR3 runs 15 residues. From germline, CDR1 is MNHEY and CDR2 SVGAGI. The CDR3 nucleotides are TGTGCCAGCAGTTACTCTTGGCAGAGCAATCAGCCCCAGCATTTT. Residues: CASSYSWQSNQPQHF.

V gene TRBV10-3 combines with J gene TRBJ1-1, with D maybe TRBD1 (6 bases). This CDR3 has 14 residues. Germline lookup yields CDR1 ENHRY and CDR2 SYGVKD. V lost 7 bases and J lost 0, with 12 bases in between. DNA of the CDR3: TGTGCCATCAACTCCCAGGGGCTGAACACTGAAGCTTTCTTT. This gives the protein CAINSQGLNTEAFF.

J is TRBJ2-5 and V is TRBV7-8, with D hard to call. Germline CDR1 and CDR2: SGHVS and FQNEAQ. V lost 5 bases and J 0 bases, leaving 10 bases between the germline ends. CDR3 length: 14 residues. The CDR3 protein is CASSLFLNQETQYF. CDR3 coding DNA: TGTGCCAGCAGCCTATTCCTGAACCAAGAGACCCAGTACTTC.

The chain carries TRBV2 and TRBJ2-3, with TRBD2 identical over 10 bases. CDR1 SNHLY and CDR2 FYNNEI come from the germline V gene. This CDR3 spans 16 amino acids. With 2 bases clipped from V and 2 bases from J, the junction kept 4 bases outside the gene matches. For the CDR3, the DNA is TGTGCCAGCAGTGAACGAGCGGGGGGGCACACAGATACGCAGTATTTT. Its protein product is CASSERAGGHTDTQYF.

The chain recombines TRBV15 with TRBJ2-5; D is perhaps TRBD1 (6 bases). Germline V gene lookup returns CDR1 LNHNV and CDR2 YYDKDF (reference sequence). This CDR3 has 14 residues. Trimming removed 6 bases at V and 2 bases at J, with 13 bases between. CDR3 region: CATSLGGTQETQYF. DNA for the CDR3: TGTGCCACCAGTCTAGGGGGTACGCAAGAGACCCAGTACTTC.

This clone was seen just once. The CDR3 DNA reads TGTGCCAGCAGTGAGGGCCCGGGCTACACCTTC. Translated, it gives CASSEGPGYTF. This chain connects TRBV5-6 to TRBJ1-2; no clear D. Germline CDR1 reads SGHDT; CDR2 reads YYEEEE. Trimming pared 5 bases from V and 8 bases from J, leaving 10 bases between. The length of the CDR3 is 11 residues.

The rearrangement links TRBV18 to TRBJ1-1; D gene ambiguous. Between the trimmed V and J ends, which lost 6 bases and 0 bases, there was a span of 8 bases. The germline V gene encodes CDR1 KGHSH and CDR2 LQKENI. This CDR3 contains 13 residues. CDR3 loop: CASSKELNTEAFF. CDR3 sequence (DNA): TGTGCCAGCTCTAAGGAGCTGAACACTGAAGCTTTCTTT.

CDR3 DNA sequence: TGTGCCAGCAGCTTAGGACTAGCGGGAAAAGATACGCAGTATTTT. As protein: CASSLGLAGKDTQYF. The chain links TRBV7-9 to TRBJ2-3, with TRBD2 identical over 11 bases. This CDR3 has 15 amino acids. Germline CDR1 SEHNR, CDR2 FQNEAQ (reference sequence). V lost 1 base to trimming and J lost 5 bases; unmatched junction nucleotides: 2.

This chain links TRBV6-4 with TRBJ2-3; D might be TRBD2 (6 bases). Germline V lookup: CDR1 MRHNA, CDR2 SNTAGT. CDR3 size: 14 residues. Trimming shortened V by 7 bases and J by 3 bases, and 14 bases separated the two germline ends. The CDR3 loop is CASKPHGGTDTQYF. The DNA of the CDR3 is TGTGCCAGCAAACCGCACGGGGGTACAGATACGCAGTATTTT.